Following are 25 T cell receptor beta chains from one sample sequenced in a study of T-cell reconstitution after alpha-beta-depleted transplantation in children. Construction of the TCRbeta library involved unique molecular identifiers. In TCRdb, the PCR reads were re-called with MiXCR into one record per CDR3 protein. Of 500,000 to 600,000 distinct CDR3 sequences in the sample, about 33% were seen once. Sample: PBMCs from the stem cell graft donor, taken from the stem cell graft. The receptors come from a human donor who donated a stem cell graft to a child with aplastic anemia.

The genes are TRBV20-1 and TRBJ1-5, with D unresolved. V lost 6 bases, J lost 0 bases, and 15 bases lay in between. The CDR3 has 15 residues. Per the germline V gene, CDR1 is DFQATT and CDR2 is SNEGSKA (reference sequence). The CDR3 sequence is CSAGRTGLSNQPQHF. CDR3 nucleotide sequence: TGCAGTGCGGGTAGGACGGGTCTTAGCAATCAGCCCCAGCATTTT.

This clonotype was counted only a few times. CDR3 loop: CATSSPQGLNEKLFF. As DNA, the CDR3 is TGTGCCACCTCCTCCCCCCAGGGACTTAATGAAAAACTGTTTTTT. This chain uses TRBV6-1 with TRBJ1-4; a possible D gene is TRBD1 (5 bases). Trimming pared 10 bases from V and 4 bases from J, leaving 19 bases between. The CDR3 is 15 amino acids. The germline CDR1 and CDR2 sequences are MNHNS and SASEGT.

This chain connects TRBV19 to TRBJ2-5, with D perhaps matching TRBD2 (5 bases). Germline CDR1 LNHDA, CDR2 SQIVND (reference sequence). V was clipped by 3 bases and J by 0 bases, with 8 bases between them. The CDR3 is made up of 14 amino acids. The CDR3 loop reads CASSIRGYQETQYF. The DNA for the CDR3 is TGTGCCAGTAGTATTCGAGGGTACCAAGAGACCCAGTACTTC.

The chain recombines TRBV9 with TRBJ2-1, with D perhaps matching TRBD1 (5 bases). The V end lost 0 bases, the J end lost 12 bases, and 16 bases lay between the germline ends. CDR1 SGDLS and CDR2 YYNGEE come from the germline V gene. This CDR3 comprises 14 residues. CDR3 in amino acids: CASSVVGRGQVQFF. As DNA, the CDR3 is TGTGCCAGCAGCGTAGTGGGAAGGGGTCAAGTGCAGTTCTTC.

The chain uses TRBV29-1 and TRBJ1-1; D gene unclear. V was trimmed by 3 bases and J by 6 bases, leaving 17 bases between them. CDR1 and CDR2 from the germline V gene are SQVTM and ANQGSEA. This CDR3 is 14 amino acids long. CDR3 sequence: CSVDPLGPGSEAFF. In DNA, the CDR3 is TGCAGCGTTGACCCCCTAGGGCCGGGGTCTGAAGCTTTCTTT.

The chain uses TRBV12-3 or TRBV12-4 and TRBJ1-1; the match to TRBD1 covers 7 bases. V lost 3 bases to trimming and J lost 0 bases; unmatched junction nucleotides: 4. The CDR3 runs 15 residues. CDR3 loop: CASSFPGQMNTEAFF. DNA of the CDR3: TGTGCCAGCAGTTTCCCGGGACAGATGAACACTGAAGCTTTCTTT.

This clonotype was counted only a few times. V and J are TRBV7-2 and TRBJ2-2, with D uncertain. Germline V gene data show CDR1 as SGHTA and CDR2 as FQGNSA. Trimming cost V 4 bases and J 6 bases, with 12 bases left between them. The CDR3 length is 14 residues. The CDR3 DNA reads TGTGCCAGCAGCTATCTGCTTCAGGCCGGGGAGCTGTTTTTT. This sequence encodes CASSYLLQAGELFF.

The genes are TRBV7-9 and TRBJ2-7; 11 bases agree with TRBD2. The CDR3 is made up of 15 amino acids. Germline loops: CDR1 SEHNR, CDR2 FQNEAQ (reference sequence). The V gene end was trimmed by 4 bases and the J gene end by 0 bases; junction bases not matched to a gene: 2. CDR3 nucleotides: TGTGCCAGCAGCTCGGGACTAGCGGACTCCTACGAGCAGTACGTC. It translates to CASSSGLADSYEQYV.

The chain is built from TRBV30 and TRBJ2-1; D might be TRBD1 (6 bases). Germline values: CDR1 GTSNPN, CDR2 SVGIG (reference sequence). The CDR3 has 16 residues. The ends were cut back, 0 bases at V and 4 bases at J, with 16 bases in the middle. The CDR3 sequence: CAWSVHPRGHYNEQFF. DNA of the CDR3: TGTGCCTGGAGTGTACACCCCAGGGGCCATTACAATGAGCAGTTCTTC.

The rearrangement joins TRBV11-2 to TRBJ1-1; a possible D gene is TRBD1 (5 bases). Per germline, CDR1 SGHAT and CDR2 FQNNGV. This CDR3 is built from 18 residues. V was shortened by 5 bases and J by 4 bases, with 26 bases between the two germline ends. As DNA, the CDR3 is TGTGCCAGCAGCCCGACGGGGGACGCCCTTGGACCTACCACTGAAGCTTTCTTT. This translates into CASSPTGDALGPTTEAFF.

This clonotype turned up a few times. V is TRBV12-3 or TRBV12-4 and J is TRBJ2-6; D gene unclear. V lost 2 bases and J lost 4, with 12 bases in between. This CDR3 is built from 16 residues. This CDR3 reads CASSLQAAIGANVLTF. CDR3 sequence (DNA): TGTGCCAGCAGTTTACAGGCTGCTATCGGGGCCAACGTCCTGACTTTC.

In this sample, this clonotype turned up a few times. This rearrangement joins TRBV12-5 to TRBJ2-1; D uncertain. V lost 1 base and J 12 bases, leaving 10 bases between the germline ends. The CDR3 sequence is 12 residues long. From germline, CDR1 is LGHNT and CDR2 FRNRAP. The CDR3: CASGLDKLGQFF. The CDR3 nucleotides are TGTGCTAGTGGTTTGGACAAGTTGGGGCAGTTCTTC. Drawing the rest from reference TRBV12-5 and TRBJ2-1, the complete variable domain is DARVTQTPRHKVTEMGQEVTMRCQPILGHNTVFWYRQTMMQGLELLAYFRNRAPLDDSGMPKDRFSAEMPDATLATLKIQPSEPRDSAVYFCASGLDKLGQFFGPGTRLTVL.

The chain carries TRBV20-1 and TRBJ2-7; perhaps TRBD1 as D (6 bases). V was shortened by 3 bases and J by 2 bases, with 14 bases between the two germline ends. Germline V lookup: CDR1 DFQATT, CDR2 SNEGSKA (reference sequence). The CDR3 extends over 14 amino acids. CDR3: CSASPRDTPYEQYF. CDR3 sequence (DNA): TGCAGTGCTAGTCCAAGGGACACTCCCTACGAGCAGTACTTC.

This clonotype was seen a handful of times. The chain carries TRBV7-2 and TRBJ1-2; the D gene is possibly TRBD1 (5 bases). The CDR3 is made up of 13 amino acids. V was trimmed by 4 bases and J by 8 bases, leaving 14 bases between them. The germline V gene encodes CDR1 SGHTA and CDR2 FQGNSA. For the CDR3, the DNA is TGTGCCAGCAGCTCGGGACCGGGCGGAGGCTACACCTTC. It specifies CASSSGPGGGYTF.

The chain uses TRBV6-1 and TRBJ2-3; 9 bases map to TRBD1. V lost 4 bases and J lost 4; bases outside the gene matches: 6. There are 15 residues in the CDR3. In germline, CDR1 is MNHNS, CDR2 SASEGT. The CDR3 DNA follows: TGTGCCAGCAGTGTCGGACAGGGGAGGGCAGATACGCAGTATTTT. It specifies CASSVGQGRADTQYF.

The chain is built from TRBV7-6 and TRBJ2-1; D unclear. Looked up from germline, CDR1 is SGHVS and CDR2 is FNYEAQ. The CDR3 spans 12 residues. The V and J ends lost 6 bases and 4 bases respectively, with 7 bases between them. For the CDR3, the DNA is TGTGCCAGCAGTCTCTATTACAATGAGCAGTTCTTC. This translates into CASSLYYNEQFF.

This clonotype was seen a handful of times. This chain joins TRBV3-1 and TRBJ2-2, with D possibly matching TRBD2 (6 bases). This CDR3 is 15 amino acids long. CDR1 is LGHDT and CDR2 is YNNKEL in the germline V gene (reference sequence). The germline V and J ends were trimmed by 3 bases and 6 bases, with 14 bases remaining between them. The CDR3 coding sequence is TGTGCCAGCAGCCATCCTGGGACTGCGGCCGGGGAGCTGTTTTTT. This encodes CASSHPGTAAGELFF.

This clonotype was recorded a few times. V gene TRBV20-1 combines with J gene TRBJ1-4; no definite D call. The CDR3 consists of 15 residues. V was pared by 3 bases and J by 0 bases, with 11 bases between. Germline loops: CDR1 DFQATT, CDR2 SNEGSKA (reference sequence). The CDR3 nucleotides read TGCAGTGCTAGGCGACGTGGCGCAACTAATGAAAAACTGTTTTTT. It encodes CSARRRGATNEKLFF.

V usage is TRBV7-9 and J usage is TRBJ2-1, with a weak D call TRBD1 (5 bases). This CDR3 region has 14 residues. Germline CDR1 reads SEHNR; CDR2 reads FQNEAQ (reference sequence). Trimming cost V 5 bases and J 5 bases, with 13 bases left between them. DNA for the CDR3: TGTGCCAGCAGCCCATCACAGGTTCACAATGAGCAGTTCTTC. This translates into CASSPSQVHNEQFF. The variable domain in full, with the rest retrieved from reference TRBV7-9 and TRBJ2-1, is DTGVSQNPRHKITKRGQNVTFRCDPISEHNRLYWYRQTLGQGPEFLTYFQNEAQLEKSRLLSDRFSAERPKGSFSTLEIQRTEQGDSAMYLCASSPSQVHNEQFFGPGTRLTVL.

V usage is TRBV3-1 and J usage is TRBJ2-2; the match to TRBD2 covers 14 bases. V was pared by 3 bases and J by 4 bases, with 7 bases of the junction left unmatched. Germline CDR1 is LGHDT and CDR2 is YNNKEL (reference sequence). The CDR3 length is 18 residues. DNA for the CDR3: TGTGCCAGCAGCCACCTGACTAGCGGGAGGGCCATCACCGGGGAGCTGTTTTTT. This encodes CASSHLTSGRAITGELFF.

This clonotype was observed once. The J gene is TRBJ1-4, the V gene TRBV5-1; 7 nucleotides match TRBD1. CDR3 length: 15 amino acids. The trim removed 4 bases at V and 4 bases at J, leaving 7 bases unmatched. Germline assignment: CDR1 SGHRS and CDR2 YFSETQ. CDR3 protein: CASSGRAGGNEKLFF. The CDR3 DNA is TGCGCCAGCAGCGGGCGGGCAGGGGGTAATGAAAAACTGTTTTTT.

V and J are TRBV6-2 or TRBV6-3 and TRBJ2-7, with D uncertain. This CDR3 spans 15 amino acids. With 0 bases removed from V and 3 bases from J, the gap between germline ends came to 12 bases. Germline V gene lookup returns CDR1 MNHEY and CDR2 SVGEGT. CDR3 sequence: CASSYSGQIFYEQYF. The CDR3 nucleotides are TGTGCCAGCAGTTACTCAGGGCAGATTTTCTACGAGCAGTACTTC.

The chain couples TRBV7-3 to TRBJ2-3, with D uncertain. The CDR3 totals 14 residues. V was cut by 2 bases and J by 8 bases, with 14 bases left in between. Germline V lookup: CDR1 SGHTA, CDR2 FQGTGA. As DNA, the CDR3 is TGTGCCAGCAGCTTAGAGAAGTGGATGGGTACGCAGTATTTT. This gives the protein CASSLEKWMGTQYF.

This clonotype was detected a few times. This sequence joins TRBV9 and TRBJ2-1; maybe TRBD1 (6 bases). CDR3 size: 15 residues. Trimming removed 4 bases from V and 3 bases from J, with 14 bases in between. Germline V gene lookup returns CDR1 SGDLS and CDR2 YYNGEE. This CDR3 is CASSRRDTDYNEQFF. In DNA form, the CDR3 reads TGTGCCAGCAGCAGACGGGACACGGACTACAATGAGCAGTTCTTC.

The sample holds a few counts of this clonotype. The chain uses TRBV7-9 and TRBJ2-1; TRBD2 agrees at 7 bases. J lost 9 bases, V lost 5 bases, and 10 bases had no gene match. This CDR3 comprises 14 residues. CDR1 and CDR2 (germline): SEHNR, FQNEAQ (reference sequence). Here the CDR3 reads CASSAGVLDAEQFF. In DNA, the CDR3 is TGTGCCAGCAGCGCGGGGGTTTTGGACGCTGAGCAGTTCTTC. Filled out from reference TRBV7-9 and TRBJ2-1, the complete variable domain reads DTGVSQNPRHKITKRGQNVTFRCDPISEHNRLYWYRQTLGQGPEFLTYFQNEAQLEKSRLLSDRFSAERPKGSFSTLEIQRTEQGDSAMYLCASSAGVLDAEQFFGPGTRLTVL.